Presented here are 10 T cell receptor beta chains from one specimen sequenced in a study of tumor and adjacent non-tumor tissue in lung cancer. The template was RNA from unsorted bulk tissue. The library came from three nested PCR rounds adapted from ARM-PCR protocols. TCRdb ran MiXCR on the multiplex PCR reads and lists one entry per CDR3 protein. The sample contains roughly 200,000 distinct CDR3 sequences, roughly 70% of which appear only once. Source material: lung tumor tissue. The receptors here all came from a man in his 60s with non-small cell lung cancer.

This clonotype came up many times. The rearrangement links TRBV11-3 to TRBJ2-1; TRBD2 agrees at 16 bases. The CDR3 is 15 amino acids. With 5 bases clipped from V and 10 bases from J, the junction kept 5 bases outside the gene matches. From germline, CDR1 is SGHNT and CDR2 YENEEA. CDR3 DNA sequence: TGTGCCAGCAGCCCAGGGACTAGCGGGGGGGGGGAGCAGTTCTTC. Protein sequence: CASSPGTSGGGEQFF.

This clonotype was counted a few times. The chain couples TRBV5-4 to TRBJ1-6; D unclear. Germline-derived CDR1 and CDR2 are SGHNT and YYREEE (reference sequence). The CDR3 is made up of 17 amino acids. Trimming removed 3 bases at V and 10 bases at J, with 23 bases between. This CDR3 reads CASSSNIGVGSGSPLHF. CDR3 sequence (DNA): TGTGCCAGCAGCTCAAACATCGGGGTCGGCTCTGGATCACCCCTCCACTTT. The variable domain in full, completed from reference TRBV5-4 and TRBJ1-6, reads ETGVTQSPTHLIKTRGQQVTLRCSSQSGHNTVSWYQQALGQGPQFIFQYYREEENGRGNFPPRFSGLQFPNYSSELNVNALELDDSALYLCASSSNIGVGSGSPLHFGNGTRLTVT.

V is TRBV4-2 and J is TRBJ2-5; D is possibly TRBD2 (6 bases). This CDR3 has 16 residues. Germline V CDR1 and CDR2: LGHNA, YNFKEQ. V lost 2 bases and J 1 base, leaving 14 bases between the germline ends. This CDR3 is CASSQTTGSSQETQYF. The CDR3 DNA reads TGTGCCAGCAGCCAAACTACCGGGAGCTCCCAAGAGACCCAGTACTTC.

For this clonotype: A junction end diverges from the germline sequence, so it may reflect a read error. The CDR3 DNA reads as TGCATCGTTGTTGGGAAGGTGGTGATTGAGACCCAGTACTTC. It is translated as CIVVGKVVIETQYF. The chain combines TRBV29-1 with TRBJ2-5; no reliable D call. From germline, CDR1 is SQVTM and CDR2 ANQGSEA. The CDR3 contains 14 residues. The entire variable domain, with the rest obtained from reference TRBV29-1 and TRBJ2-5, is as follows: SAVISQKPSRDICQRGTSLTIQCQVDSQVTMMFWYRQQPGQSLTLIATANQGSEATYESGFVIDKFPISRPNLTFSTLTVSNMSPEDSSIYLCIVVGKVVIETQYFGPGTRLLVL.

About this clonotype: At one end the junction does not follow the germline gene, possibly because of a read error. DNA of the CDR3: TGCGTCAGCAGCACCGGACAGGTTGCAACTAATGAAAAACTGTTTTTT. Protein product: CVSSTGQVATNEKLFF. V usage is TRBV5-1 and J usage is TRBJ1-4; 7 nucleotides align to TRBD1. CDR3 length: 16 amino acids. Germline V gene data show CDR1 as SGHRS and CDR2 as YFSETQ.

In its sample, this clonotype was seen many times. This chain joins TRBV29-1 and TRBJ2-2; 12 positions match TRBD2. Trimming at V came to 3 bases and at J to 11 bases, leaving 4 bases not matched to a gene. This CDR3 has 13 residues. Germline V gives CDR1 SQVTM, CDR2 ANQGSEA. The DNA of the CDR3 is TGCAGCGTTGAGGCGACTAGCGGGGGCGAGCTGTTTTTT. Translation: CSVEATSGGELFF.

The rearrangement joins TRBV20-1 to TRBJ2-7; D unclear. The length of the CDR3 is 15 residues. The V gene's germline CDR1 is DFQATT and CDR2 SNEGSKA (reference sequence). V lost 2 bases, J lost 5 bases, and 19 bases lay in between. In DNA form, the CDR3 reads TGCAGTGCTAGACCACCGTCTCGGGTTACCGACGAGCAGTACTTC. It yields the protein CSARPPSRVTDEQYF.

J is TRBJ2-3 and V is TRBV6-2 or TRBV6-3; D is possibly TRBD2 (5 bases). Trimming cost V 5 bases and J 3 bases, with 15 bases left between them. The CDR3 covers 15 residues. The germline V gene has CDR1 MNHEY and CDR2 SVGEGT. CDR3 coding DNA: TGTGCCAGCAGTACCAGCCTAGCAATAACAGATACGCAGTATTTT. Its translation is CASSTSLAITDTQYF.

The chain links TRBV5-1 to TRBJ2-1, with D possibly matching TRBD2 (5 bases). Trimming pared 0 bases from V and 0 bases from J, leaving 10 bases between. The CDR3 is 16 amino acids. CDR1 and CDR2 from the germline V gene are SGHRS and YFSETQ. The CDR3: CASSLAWGVSYNEQFF. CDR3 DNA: TGCGCCAGCAGCTTGGCTTGGGGAGTCTCCTACAATGAGCAGTTCTTC.

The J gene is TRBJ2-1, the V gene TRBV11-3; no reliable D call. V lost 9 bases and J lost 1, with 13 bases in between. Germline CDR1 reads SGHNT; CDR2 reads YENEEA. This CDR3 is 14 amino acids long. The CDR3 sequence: CARSIGRSYNEQFF. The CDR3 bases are TGTGCCAGGTCGATAGGCCGGTCCTACAATGAGCAGTTCTTC.